This entry lists 30 T cell receptor beta chains sequenced from one sample in a study of cytomegalovirus exposure and HLA in healthy donors (dated by TCRdb to 2015 to 2018). The library was built by means of the immunoSEQ multiplex PCR assay. Drawn from immuneACCESS, this table holds only the in-frame rearrangements with V and J called that TCRdb kept. Clones are partly lost; checked studies trace under half to an unresolved V gene and leave the rest unexplained. The sample has 45,000 or so clones on record, approximately 93% of them singletons. Around 2.1% of the sample belongs to the ten largest clones. Sample: PBMCs. The receptors were sampled from a young woman in good health and CMV-seronegative.

V is TRBV28 and J is TRBJ2-1; 8 bases fit TRBD1. Germline CDR1 and CDR2: MDHEN and SYDVKM. The CDR3 is 17 residues long. Trimming removed 10 bases from V and 3 bases from J; junction bases left unmatched: 17. CDR3 nucleotide sequence: TGTGCCACCCGATGGGACAGGAGCCCGAACCACTACAATGAGCAGTTCTTC. Amino acid sequence: CATRWDRSPNHYNEQFF.

The V call is TRBV6-1, the J call TRBJ2-7; weak D call: TRBD2 (6 bases). Germline V CDR1 and CDR2: MNHNS, SASEGT. This CDR3 spans 14 amino acids. The V and J ends lost 7 bases and 5 bases respectively, with 18 bases between them. Here the CDR3 DNA reads TGTGCCAGCAAGCGGCTAGCGCCAGTACACGAGCAGTACTTC. It yields the protein CASKRLAPVHEQYF.

The chain carries TRBV7-9 and TRBJ1-3; D possibly corresponds to TRBD1 (5 bases). V lost 2 bases and J 3 bases, leaving 14 bases between the germline ends. Germline loops: CDR1 SEHNR, CDR2 FQNEAQ (reference sequence). The CDR3 consists of 16 residues. The CDR3 DNA follows: TGTGCCAGCAGCTTAAGCGCAAGGGGAGGTGGAAACACCATATATTTT. Translating gives CASSLSARGGGNTIYF.

The chain recombines TRBV21-1 with TRBJ2-3; the listed D gene, TRBD2, was not tested against the DNA. TRBV21-1 constitutes a pseudogene. This CDR3 has 17 residues. In nucleotides, the CDR3 is TGTGCCAGCAGCGGGGAGGGACTAGCGGGTCGCACAGATACGCAGTATTTT. It is translated as CASSGEGLAGRTDTQYF.

A single count supports this clone. This rearrangement joins TRBV28 to TRBJ1-5, with TRBD1 matching 7 bases. V lost 5 bases, J lost 4 bases, and 17 bases stayed unmatched. This CDR3 has 18 residues. The germline gives CDR1 MDHEN, CDR2 SYDVKM. The CDR3 nucleotides read TGTGCCAGCAGTATACACCATAACAGGGGAATAGGGAATCAGCCCCAGCATTTT. Its protein is CASSIHHNRGIGNQPQHF.

The V call is TRBV6-1, the J call TRBJ1-1, with D hard to call. The V end was cut by 2 bases, the J end by 3 bases, with 13 bases between. From germline, CDR1 is MNHNS and CDR2 SASEGT. This CDR3 region has 15 residues. The CDR3 DNA follows: TGTGCCAGCAGTGAATATTTACAGTCGGACACTGAAGCTTTCTTT. It is translated as CASSEYLQSDTEAFF.

In this sample, this clone turned up once. V gene TRBV6-1 combines with J gene TRBJ1-3; no clear D. V was pared by 7 bases and J by 0 bases, with 13 bases between. Germline lookup yields CDR1 MNHNS and CDR2 SASEGT. The CDR3 length is 15 residues. The CDR3 DNA is TGTGCCAGCATGCGGGTGTCGAGCTCTGGAAACACCATATATTTT. Protein: CASMRVSSSGNTIYF.

J is TRBJ1-1 and V is TRBV15, with 10 bases matching TRBD1. V dropped 2 bases and J dropped 3; count of bases not matched to a gene: 3. CDR1 LNHNV and CDR2 YYDKDF come from the germline V gene (reference sequence). This CDR3 comprises 15 residues. CDR3: CATSRKGTGDTEAFF. CDR3 coding DNA: TGTGCCACCAGCAGAAAAGGGACAGGGGACACTGAAGCTTTCTTT. Looking up the rest from reference TRBV15 and TRBJ1-1 gives the full variable domain: DAMVIQNPRYQVTQFGKPVTLSCSQTLNHNVMYWYQQKSSQAPKLLFHYYDKDFNNEADTPDNFQSRRPNTSFCFLDIRSPGLGDTAMYLCATSRKGTGDTEAFFGQGTRLTVV.

The chain employs TRBV7-8 and TRBJ2-5, with 9 bases matching TRBD1. The CDR3 covers 17 residues. CDR1 is SGHVS and CDR2 is FQNEAQ in the germline V gene. Germline trimming cut 3 bases from V and 1 base from J; bases unmatched to any gene: 9. Here the CDR3 reads CASSFGQTGGSQETQYF. The CDR3 DNA reads as TGTGCCAGCAGCTTTGGTCAGACAGGGGGTTCCCAAGAGACCCAGTACTTC.

This chain uses TRBV5-1 with TRBJ2-1; D is perhaps TRBD1 (6 bases). The CDR3 is made up of 15 amino acids. V shed 4 bases and J shed 5 bases, with 16 bases lying between them. Germline V gene data show CDR1 as SGHRS and CDR2 as YFSETQ. This CDR3 reads CASSETGTPDNEQFF. CDR3 sequence (DNA): TGCGCCAGCAGCGAGACCGGGACACCCGACAATGAGCAGTTCTTC.

The chain uses TRBV11-2 and TRBJ2-3; 9 nucleotides line up with TRBD2. The germline V gene encodes CDR1 SGHAT and CDR2 FQNNGV. After removal of 5 bases from V and 0 bases from J, the junction contained 6 bases not matched to a gene. CDR3 size: 16 residues. In DNA, the CDR3 is TGTGCCAGCAGCCCCTTAGCGGGGGCCAGCACAGATACGCAGTATTTT. Protein product: CASSPLAGASTDTQYF.

V is TRBV4-1 and J is TRBJ2-7; 9 bases are a match to TRBD1. The CDR3 loop spans 16 amino acids. V gave up 1 base and J gave up 5 bases; unmatched junction bases: 9. Germline CDR1 MGHRA, CDR2 YSYEKL. The CDR3 region has the DNA TGCGCCAGCAGCCAAGTCTCCGGGACAGGGTTCGACGAGCAGTACTTC. Translated: CASSQVSGTGFDEQYF.

The V and J genes are TRBV28 and TRBJ1-4, with D perhaps matching TRBD1 (5 bases). Germline CDR1 MDHEN, CDR2 SYDVKM. V was pared by 2 bases and J by 8 bases, with 12 bases between. This CDR3 is 14 amino acids long. The CDR3, as DNA: TGTGCCAGCAGTTTAGCAGGGCCTGGAGAAAAACTGTTTTTT. Protein sequence: CASSLAGPGEKLFF.

V usage is TRBV18 and J usage is TRBJ2-4, with 10 nucleotides matching TRBD1. The CDR3 consists of 16 residues. V lost 3 bases to trimming and J lost 4 bases; unmatched junction nucleotides: 6. The germline V gene has CDR1 KGHSH and CDR2 LQKENI. The chain's CDR3 is CASSPLRDRGKNIQYF. The CDR3 bases are TGTGCCAGCTCACCTCTAAGGGACAGGGGAAAAAACATTCAGTACTTC.

V usage is TRBV30 and J usage is TRBJ2-7; D unclear. The CDR3 has 16 amino acids. V dropped 0 bases and J dropped 0 bases, with 15 bases sitting between them. Germline lookup yields CDR1 GTSNPN and CDR2 SVGIG (reference sequence). DNA for the CDR3: TGTGCCTGGAGTGTAACCCAGGTCGCTGGCTCCTACGAGCAGTACTTC. Translated, it gives CAWSVTQVAGSYEQYF.

J is TRBJ2-7 and V is TRBV7-8; D remains unclear. In germline, CDR1 is SGHVS, CDR2 FQNEAQ. Trimming pared 5 bases from V and 2 bases from J, leaving 13 bases between. The CDR3 is 14 amino acids. CDR3 sequence reads: CASSTQTATYEQYF. The CDR3 DNA reads as TGTGCCAGCAGCACACAAACCGCCACCTACGAGCAGTACTTC.

This sequence joins TRBV28 and TRBJ2-7; D is uncertain. V lost 4 bases and J lost 0, with 4 bases in between. Germline assignment: CDR1 MDHEN and CDR2 SYDVKM. The CDR3 covers 12 residues. In DNA form, the CDR3 reads TGTGCCAGCAGTTCCGTCTCCTACGAGCAGTACTTC. Amino acids: CASSSVSYEQYF.

Written as DNA, the CDR3 is TGTGCCAGCAGTGAATCAGGGGTTAGGAATGAGCAGTTCTTC. Amino acid sequence: CASSESGVRNEQFF. The V and J genes are TRBV6-1 and TRBJ2-1, with D perhaps matching TRBD1 (6 bases). The ends were cut back, 2 bases at V and 7 bases at J, with 12 bases in the middle. The CDR3 length is 14 residues. Per germline, CDR1 MNHNS and CDR2 SASEGT.

This sequence joins TRBV4-2 and TRBJ2-5; TRBD1 matches at 8 bases. The CDR3 is 14 amino acids. Germline V gene lookup returns CDR1 LGHNA and CDR2 YNFKEQ. Germline trimming cut 3 bases from V and 4 bases from J; bases unmatched to any gene: 4. The CDR3 DNA reads as TGTGCCAGCAGCCAGACTGACAGGGGAGAGACCCAGTACTTC. Encoded protein: CASSQTDRGETQYF.

This chain uses TRBV7-6 with TRBJ2-2; D might be TRBD2 (7 bases). The V gene lost 10 bases and the J gene lost 5 bases, with 14 bases spanning the gap. CDR1 and CDR2 (germline): SGHVS, FNYEAQ. This CDR3 has 13 amino acids. Here the CDR3 DNA reads TGTGCCATAGTACAGGGAGGGACCGGGGAGCTGTTTTTT. Translation: CAIVQGGTGELFF.

V usage is TRBV2 and J usage is TRBJ2-3; D may be TRBD1 (5 bases). There are 14 residues in the CDR3. Trimming left V 6 bases short and J 2 bases short, with 12 bases between. Per germline, CDR1 SNHLY and CDR2 FYNNEI. The CDR3 DNA is TGTGCCAGCAGGACAGCGTACAACACAGATACGCAGTATTTT. It encodes CASRTAYNTDTQYF.

CDR3: CASSLGDNYGYTF. The DNA of the CDR3 is TGTGCCAGCAGCTTGGGCGATAACTATGGCTACACCTTC. The chain has TRBV5-5 and TRBJ1-2, with D unresolved. CDR3 length equals 13 residues. The ends were cut back, 0 bases at V and 1 base at J, with 4 bases in the middle. The germline gives CDR1 SGHKS, CDR2 YYEKEE (reference sequence).

The J gene is TRBJ1-5, the V gene TRBV6-5, with 7 bases fitting TRBD1. V lost 0 bases and J lost 7; bases outside the gene matches: 6. The CDR3 extends over 15 amino acids. Germline-derived CDR1 and CDR2 are MNHEY and SVGAGI. This chain's CDR3 is CASSYSGGGSQPQHF. The CDR3 nucleotides are TGTGCCAGCAGTTACTCAGGGGGCGGAAGCCAGCCCCAGCATTTT.

The chain has TRBV6-4 and TRBJ2-2; 10 bases agree with TRBD2. CDR3 size: 16 residues. Per germline, CDR1 MRHNA and CDR2 SNTAGT. With V trimmed by 2 bases and J by 4 bases, 4 bases remained unmatched. The CDR3 region is CASSDKSGGATGELFF. The CDR3 coding sequence is TGTGCCAGCAGTGACAAGAGCGGGGGGGCCACCGGGGAGCTGTTTTTT.

The rearrangement joins TRBV5-6 to TRBJ2-5; TRBD2 matches at 12 bases. Looked up from germline, CDR1 is SGHDT and CDR2 is YYEEEE. CDR3 length: 18 residues. V lost 1 base and J lost 2; bases outside the gene matches: 9. CDR3 in amino acids: CASSLFSSGGAEQETQYF. The CDR3 coding sequence is TGTGCCAGCAGCTTGTTTTCTAGCGGGGGGGCGGAACAAGAGACCCAGTACTTC. Together with reference TRBV5-6 and TRBJ2-5, the CDR3 gives the full variable domain: DAGVTQSPTHLIKTRGQQVTLRCSPKSGHDTVSWYQQALGQGPQFIFQYYEEEERQRGNFPDRFSGHQFPNYSSELNVNALLLGDSALYLCASSLFSSGGAEQETQYFGPGTRLLVL.

The gene calls are TRBV6-6 and TRBJ2-7; 10 bases fit TRBD1. In germline, CDR1 is MNHNY, CDR2 SVGAGI (reference sequence). This CDR3 is built from 15 residues. V dropped 4 bases and J dropped 0; count of bases not matched to a gene: 3. CDR3 DNA: TGTGCCAGCAGTTTCGACAGGGGGCGCTCCTACGAGCAGTACTTC. Amino acid sequence: CASSFDRGRSYEQYF.

This clone was counted once. The chain uses TRBV11-2 and TRBJ2-3; TRBD2 aligns across 8 bases. This CDR3 spans 15 amino acids. CDR1 and CDR2 from the germline V gene are SGHAT and FQNNGV. The ends lost 4 bases at V and 1 base at J; junction bases unmatched: 4. The CDR3 loop is CASSSAGGGTDTQYF. The CDR3 region has the DNA TGTGCCAGCAGCTCAGCCGGGGGGGGCACAGATACGCAGTATTTT.

The chain has TRBV5-5 and TRBJ1-2; D gene uncertain. This CDR3 spans 13 amino acids. The germline V gene encodes CDR1 SGHKS and CDR2 YYEKEE (reference sequence). Trimming left V 0 bases short and J 4 bases short, with 7 bases between. The CDR3 DNA reads as TGTGCCAGCAGCTTGGGGGGAGGCTATGGCTACACCTTC. Translation gives CASSLGGGYGYTF.

In DNA form, the CDR3 reads TGTGCCAGCAGCTTAGGGAGATCAGCGCAGTATTTT. Translation gives CASSLGRSAQYF. The chain recombines TRBV7-3 with TRBJ2-3; D possibly corresponds to TRBD2 (5 bases). This CDR3 is built from 12 residues. Trimming stripped 2 bases from V and 10 bases from J, with 10 bases between. Germline loops: CDR1 SGHTA, CDR2 FQGTGA.

This chain uses TRBV19 with TRBJ1-3; 8 bases map to TRBD1. V was clipped by 4 bases and J by 1 base; unmatched bases: 9. Looked up from germline, CDR1 is LNHDA and CDR2 is SQIVND (reference sequence). This CDR3 has 17 amino acids. CDR3 protein: CASSNVFGDRSGNTIYF. The CDR3 region has the DNA TGTGCCAGTAGTAACGTGTTCGGGGACAGGTCTGGAAACACCATATATTTT.